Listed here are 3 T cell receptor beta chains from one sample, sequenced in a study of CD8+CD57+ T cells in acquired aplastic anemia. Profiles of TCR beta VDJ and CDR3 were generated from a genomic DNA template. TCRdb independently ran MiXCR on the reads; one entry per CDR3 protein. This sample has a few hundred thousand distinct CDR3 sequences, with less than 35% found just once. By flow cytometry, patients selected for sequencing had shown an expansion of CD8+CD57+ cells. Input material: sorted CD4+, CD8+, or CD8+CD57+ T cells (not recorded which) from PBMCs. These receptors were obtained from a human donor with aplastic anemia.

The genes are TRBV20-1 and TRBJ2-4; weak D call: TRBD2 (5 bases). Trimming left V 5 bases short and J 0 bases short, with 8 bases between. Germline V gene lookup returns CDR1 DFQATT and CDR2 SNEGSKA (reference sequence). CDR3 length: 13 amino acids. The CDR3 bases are TGCAGTGCTCGGGAATTAGCCAAAAACATTCAGTACTTC. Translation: CSARELAKNIQYF.

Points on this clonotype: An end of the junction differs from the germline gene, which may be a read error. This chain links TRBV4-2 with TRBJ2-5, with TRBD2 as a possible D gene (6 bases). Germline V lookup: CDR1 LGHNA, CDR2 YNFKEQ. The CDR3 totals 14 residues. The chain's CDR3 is CASSQVRTKETRYF. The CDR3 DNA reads TGTGCCAGCAGCCAAGTCAGGACTAAAGAGACCCGGTACTTC.

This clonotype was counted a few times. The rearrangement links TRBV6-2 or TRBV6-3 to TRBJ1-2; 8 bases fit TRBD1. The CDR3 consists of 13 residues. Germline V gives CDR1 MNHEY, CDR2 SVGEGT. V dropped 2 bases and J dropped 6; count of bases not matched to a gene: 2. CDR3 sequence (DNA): TGTGCCAGCAGTTACCAGGACAGGGATGGCTACACCTTC. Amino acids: CASSYQDRDGYTF.